Reported below is one T cell receptor beta chain. Which antigen it targets is not known. No qualities accompany the bases; no much larger clone lies one base away. In total, 500 to 700 healthy bone marrow donors made up the cohort. At the time of sampling, all cohort members were nominally healthy, though unrecorded immune exposures were likely present. The donor was CMV seropositive and belonged to the group of 250 to 350 seropositive cohort members. Every donor gave a peripheral blood sample, and the peripheral blood mononuclear cells from that sample were used for TCR beta sequencing. Genomic DNA extraction from the blood cell samples was performed with the Qiagen DNeasy Blood Extraction Kit. The source of the sample is a study of cytomegalovirus exposure and HLA in healthy donors (dated by TCRdb to the late 2010s). Regarding the complete study: According to an earlier analysis of a few hundred of the donors, about 179 million T cells yielded some 120 million unique TCR beta sequences and around 280 Gb of sequence data. Besides the first cohort of 666 subjects, a separate validation cohort made up of over 100 different subjects was used. To predict cytomegalovirus infection status, the study combined high-throughput TCR immunosequencing, statistical association of individual TCRs with disease status, and machine learning. The number of typed donors differed by locus: 629-630 for A, B, C, DRB1 and DQB1; 522 for DQA1; some 610 for DPA1; and approximately 450 for DPB1. To study patterns of TCR occurrence, a later analysis re-analyzed previously published TCR beta repertoires from several hundred donors and added high-resolution HLA genotyping. The study aimed to test whether signatures of past pathogen exposure could be identified by cataloging public T cell receptors. Rather than using new phenotypic data, the later analysis identified candidate immune exposures from TCR beta sequences and from how often those sequences occurred across donors. Donor age, sex, ethnicity and CMV serostatus were compiled alongside the repertoire data. HLA typing included class I and class II loci at four-digit resolution. Of the 300 to 500 genotyped donors, 75% to 85% were placed in the genetic ancestry cluster associated with self-reported Caucasian donors. On average, roughly 250,000 unique TCR beta nucleotide sequences were sequenced per donor among 398 genotyped donors of the cohort, with roughly 18% of those sequences being non-productive. In an earlier analysis of a few hundred of the donors, high-throughput TCR beta sequencing was used to judge whether each TCR beta V gene segment behaved as functional or pseudogenic. All discovery cohort repertoires had been generated using a single sequencing platform. Approximately 330 gigabases of sequencing data and approximately 92 million unique TCR sequences made up an early release that covered approximately 650 HLA-typed donors. The study profiled the T cell repertoires of 550 to 700 subjects by immunosequencing and related them to cytomegalovirus serostatus. Because of strong linkage in the cohort, roughly five DR-DQ haplotypes were treated as single units for association and clustering. A later genetic analysis took genome-wide SNP genotypes for about three fifths of the 666 donors and used that subset as a discovery cohort.

Library method: the immunoSEQ multiplex PCR assay. A mixture of 60 forward primers for TCR Vbeta segments and 13 reverse primers for TCR Jbeta segments was used in the multiplex PCR. A multiplex PCR assay on genomic DNA amplified the CDR3 region of rearranged TCR beta genes. The amplified TCR beta libraries were sequenced on the Illumina HiSeq System as 87-base-pair reads. The study's processing was this. In a later analysis, about 80 million unique TCR beta chains were counted across the 500 to 700 repertoires, and roughly 11 million of these chains were shared by at least two donors. A nearest-neighbor algorithm error-corrected the raw reads and collapsed the reads into unique sequences, merging closely related sequences to remove PCR and sequencing errors. Alignment of CDR3 sequences to IMGT reference sequences was used to assign V, D and J gene segments. For a sequence to be retained, a match of at least six nucleotides was required to both a V gene segment and a J gene segment. Rearrangements were called productive when the CDR3 lacked stop codons and stayed in frame with V and J; all others were non-productive. CDR3 was defined by IMGT convention, running from the second conserved V-encoded cysteine to the conserved J-encoded phenylalanine. In an earlier analysis of roughly 580 of the donors, sequences lacking an unambiguous match to a single V gene segment were excluded. In an earlier analysis of approximately 590 of the donors, V segments were called functional above 56.7% productive rearrangements and were called segregating when the between-donor standard deviation exceeded 5%. To diagnose cytomegalovirus status from the catalog of TCR beta chain sequences, a statistical classification framework was built. In a later analysis, TCR nucleotide sequences were compared against IMGT/GENE-DB human TR gene sequences so that V and J genes could be assigned. The TCRdist pipeline was used in a later analysis to assign CDR3 sequences and most-parsimonious VDJ recombination scenarios. In a later analysis, every TCR beta chain was defined by the combination of its CDR3 amino acid sequence and its V-gene family, and reads without a unique V-gene family were dropped. A later analysis removed 600 or so highly shared, low-generation-probability nucleotide sequences to deal with suspected cross-contamination and a sequencing artifact. In a later analysis, a clonal expansion index was calculated for each public chain from normalized within-repertoire ranks of inferred template counts. Generation probabilities in a later analysis came from a VDJ recombination model fitted to out-of-frame rearrangements, and those results were checked against IGoR. A later analysis scored TCR-TCR, TCR-HLA and TCR-CMV co-occurrence with hypergeometric tests, applying a repertoire-size bias correction to TCR pairs. In a later analysis, false discovery rates were estimated by permuting HLA or CMV assignments 20 times. A later analysis grouped co-occurring TCRs with DBSCAN, adding TCRdist sequence similarity when clustering within HLA-allele-positive subsets. Repertoires with fewer than 30,000 or more than 120,000 public chains were left out of co-occurrence clustering, as were about five repertoires with anomalous nucleotide sharing. This is the immuneACCESS table as TCRdb keeps it, with only in-frame sequences that have V and J called. A part of the clones is gone; compared with another copy, unresolved V genes explain less than half, and the rest is unexplained. Clone size and the V and J calls come from that table; the DNA yielded D and trimming. This sample holds about 96,000 clones; about 70% were observed only once. 13% to 15% of the sample is held by the ten biggest clonotypes.

The investigation overall reported the following: About 15 rarely observed V segments, including chromosome 9 orphons, were excluded from the earlier analysis of some 590 of the donors because counts were too low. When HLA alleles, especially DR and DQ, strongly co-occurred, attributing TCR associations to individual alleles was difficult. In a later analysis, several top co-occurrence clusters were reported to appear linked to parvovirus B19, influenza, CMV and Epstein-Barr virus. The cohort was sequenced for TCR beta chains only, and without alpha or paired-chain data the features that could be detected were limited. A further reported finding was that TCR beta sequences accurately predicted the HLA-A and HLA-B alleles for most subjects in the first cohort. In both the original and validation cohorts, the classifier was reported to diagnose cytomegalovirus status with high specificity and sensitivity. At a false discovery rate of 0.05, a later analysis linked some 18,000 TCR beta sequences to specific HLA alleles. Most TCR sequences were observed very rarely across donors, whereas some public TCRs were present in many individuals. In a later analysis, the rate of TCR association differed among HLA loci, with DRB1 alleles having the most associated TCRs and HLA-C alleles having the fewest. Roughly uniform sequencing depth across donors was assumed in presence/absence analyses, although this assumption may not hold. A group of highly shared sequence variants was considered likely to be a technical artifact of the sequencing pipeline. In vitro tests confirmed that three of the cytomegalovirus-associated TCR beta chains recognize cytomegalovirus antigens. In a later analysis, HLA-associated TCR beta chains showed more clonal expansion and lower generation probabilities than non-associated chains that were equally common. Compared with the roughly 600-donor mean, donors in an Asian-associated ancestry cluster had fewer N-insertions in productive TCRs, according to a later genetic analysis. In an earlier analysis of roughly 500 of the donors, most TCR beta V segments appeared in productive rearrangements about 87% or about 30% of the time, broadly matching IMGT annotations. Linkage disequilibrium might explain the correlated functional status among segregating V segments, but an unknown experimental factor could not be excluded. Because some donors lacked HLA typing at each locus, the association tests relied only on the typed subset. A total of 150 to 200 TCR beta chains were listed by the study as associated with cytomegalovirus. In a later genetic analysis, a missense DCLRE1C variant was associated with V-gene and J-gene trimming of TCR beta chains, and the association was replicated in an independent cohort. The authors suggested that the approach could potentially be extended to other disease states and immunological phenotypes. The only immune exposure information available for the cohort was CMV serostatus. In a later analysis, most CMV-associated TCR beta chains were found to appear HLA-restricted, with HLA associations seemingly driven largely by CMV exposure.

What was sequenced was PBMCs. This receptor was taken from a woman in her seventies in good health and CMV-seropositive.

The CDR3: CSVTLSGNTIYF. The nucleotide sequence reads as follows: TGCAGCGTGACACTCTCTGGAAACACCATATATTTT. The rearranged chain carries TRBV29-1 and TRBJ1-3; a confident D gene designation cannot be given. V and J are truncated by 6 bases and 0 bases respectively, leaving an intervening sequence of 6 bases. The cysteine opens and the phenylalanine closes a CDR3 of 12 amino acids. The read is trimmed to its CDR3 DNA, 36 bases read in frame from base 1. As encoded in the germline V gene, CDR1 is SQVTM while CDR2 is ANQGSEA.